The rows below give T cell receptor beta chains drawn from one sample of a study of shared clonotypes between healthy human individuals. Repertoires were generated with immunoSEQ multiplex PCR, while TCRdb's copy carries only in-frame clones and drops some. The table has about a million clones, about 72% seen once. The sample was memory CD4+ T cells from PBMCs. The receptors were sampled from a man younger than 35 in good health. Some clones in this sample may be carry-over from other donors' samples. The CDR3 runs from the conserved cysteine through the conserved F or W. Fields, in order: D gene, clone size, V gene, J gene, CDR3 DNA, CDR3 protein. D genes are given only for firm matches. Only part of the rows carry a size: once, few, many, or a class if the clone is expanded.

d_gene: -
abundance: -
v_gene: TRBV21-1
j_gene: TRBJ1-4
CDR3nt: -
CDR3aa: CASYYGCRGICEKLFF

d_gene: TRBD1
abundance: -
v_gene: TRBV28
j_gene: TRBJ1-3
CDR3nt: TGTGCCAGCAGTATACGAATAGACAGGGGCTCTGGAAACACCATATATTTT
CDR3aa: CASSIRIDRGSGNTIYF

d_gene: -
abundance: -
v_gene: TRBV5-1
j_gene: TRBJ2-6
CDR3nt: TGCGCCAGCAGCTCCGGGACAACTGGGGCCAACGTCCTGACTTTC
CDR3aa: CASSSGTTGANVLTF

d_gene: -
abundance: -
v_gene: TRBV7-2
j_gene: TRBJ2-7
CDR3nt: TGTGCCAGCAGCTTAGGGGATGCTACGAAGCAGTACTTC
CDR3aa: CASSLGDATKQYF

d_gene: -
abundance: few
v_gene: TRBV28
j_gene: TRBJ2-1
CDR3nt: TGTGCCGGAAGTGGGCCCCGGGGAGAGCAGTTCTTC
CDR3aa: CAGSGPRGEQFF

d_gene: TRBD1
abundance: -
v_gene: TRBV7-9
j_gene: TRBJ1-1
CDR3nt: TGTGCCAGCAGCCCCCGACAGGGGGCGGATCCTGAAGCTTTCTTT
CDR3aa: CASSPRQGADPEAFF

d_gene: -
abundance: -
v_gene: TRBV5-1
j_gene: TRBJ2-3
CDR3nt: TGCGCCAGCAGCCCGATTATAAGCACAGATACGCAGTATTTT
CDR3aa: CASSPIISTDTQYF

d_gene: -
abundance: -
v_gene: TRBV15
j_gene: TRBJ2-7
CDR3nt: TGTGCCACCAGCAGAGAGTCTCGCAGGACCGCCGGATTCTACGAGCAGTACTTC
CDR3aa: CATSRESRRTAGFYEQYF

d_gene: -
abundance: -
v_gene: TRBV7-3
j_gene: TRBJ1-1
CDR3nt: TGTGCCAGCAGCCGAGGGACGGCAAACACTGAAGCTTTCTTT
CDR3aa: CASSRGTANTEAFF

d_gene: -
abundance: -
v_gene: TRBV30
j_gene: TRBJ2-5
CDR3nt: TGTGCCTGGAGGGGGGCCCTCACCGAGACCCAGTACTTC
CDR3aa: CAWRGALTETQYF

d_gene: -
abundance: -
v_gene: TRBV5-4
j_gene: TRBJ2-7
CDR3nt: TGTGCCAGCAGCCTCGAAGGCGAGCAGTACTTC
CDR3aa: CASSLEGEQYF

d_gene: -
abundance: -
v_gene: TRBV30
j_gene: TRBJ1-2
CDR3nt: TGTGCCTGGAGGAGGGAAGTCTATGGCTACACCTTC
CDR3aa: CAWRREVYGYTF

d_gene: -
abundance: -
v_gene: TRBV7-2
j_gene: TRBJ2-7
CDR3nt: TGTGCCAGCAGCTTTGGTTTAAGGACAGCAAGCTCCTACGAGCAGTACTTC
CDR3aa: CASSFGLRTASSYEQYF

d_gene: -
abundance: once
v_gene: TRBV14
j_gene: TRBJ2-5
CDR3nt: TGTGCCAGCAGCCAAAACCAGGGCGGGGAGACCCAGTACTTC
CDR3aa: CASSQNQGGETQYF

d_gene: -
abundance: -
v_gene: TRBV6-5
j_gene: TRBJ2-5
CDR3nt: TGTGCCAGCAAACCTTGGGGTCTTTATGAGACCCAGTACTTC
CDR3aa: CASKPWGLYETQYF

d_gene: TRBD2
abundance: -
v_gene: TRBV5-1
j_gene: TRBJ2-5
CDR3nt: TGCGCCAGCAGCTTGGAGCTAGCGGTAGAGACCCAGTACTTC
CDR3aa: CASSLELAVETQYF

d_gene: TRBD2
abundance: -
v_gene: TRBV6-6
j_gene: TRBJ2-7
CDR3nt: TGTGCCAGCAGACCTCTAGCGGGAGGATCCTACGAGCAGTACTTC
CDR3aa: CASRPLAGGSYEQYF

d_gene: -
abundance: -
v_gene: TRBV28
j_gene: TRBJ1-4
CDR3nt: TGTGCCAGCAGTTCACGGGAGATGGTAAAACTGTTTTTT
CDR3aa: CASSSREMVKLFF

d_gene: -
abundance: once
v_gene: TRBV28
j_gene: TRBJ2-2
CDR3nt: TGTGCCAGCACATCCTACAGTCGGGGCACCGGGGAGCTGTTTTTT
CDR3aa: CASTSYSRGTGELFF

d_gene: -
abundance: -
v_gene: TRBV7-9
j_gene: TRBJ2-3
CDR3nt: TGTGCCAGCAGCAAACTAGGTACTGTAGATACGCAGTATTTT
CDR3aa: CASSKLGTVDTQYF

d_gene: -
abundance: -
v_gene: TRBV5-1
j_gene: TRBJ1-1
CDR3nt: TGCGCCAGCCGCACACAGGGGAACACTGAAGCTTTCTTT
CDR3aa: CASRTQGNTEAFF

d_gene: TRBD2
abundance: -
v_gene: TRBV15
j_gene: TRBJ2-5
CDR3nt: TGTGCCACCAGCCATATTCGGCCCTCAGCGGGAGGTCAAGAGACCCAGTACTTC
CDR3aa: CATSHIRPSAGGQETQYF

d_gene: TRBD1
abundance: -
v_gene: TRBV28
j_gene: TRBJ2-3
CDR3nt: TGTGCCAGCAAGACAGGGGGCGTTAAGGATACGCAGTATTTT
CDR3aa: CASKTGGVKDTQYF

d_gene: TRBD2
abundance: few
v_gene: TRBV5-1
j_gene: TRBJ2-3
CDR3nt: TGCGCCAGCAGCCGCACCGGGACTAGCGGGGCAGGGGCAGATACGCAGTATTTT
CDR3aa: CASSRTGTSGAGADTQYF

d_gene: -
abundance: -
v_gene: TRBV5-1
j_gene: TRBJ2-2
CDR3nt: TGCGCCAGCGGACCCCGGGGGAGCGGGGAGCTGTTTTTT
CDR3aa: CASGPRGSGELFF

d_gene: -
abundance: -
v_gene: TRBV27
j_gene: TRBJ2-7
CDR3nt: TGTGCCAGCAGTCCCACCGCCTGGACTACCTCCTACGAGCAGTACTTC
CDR3aa: CASSPTAWTTSYEQYF

d_gene: -
abundance: -
v_gene: TRBV7-9
j_gene: TRBJ1-2
CDR3nt: TGTGCCAGCACGCATCAGGGTTATGGCTACACCTTC
CDR3aa: CASTHQGYGYTF

d_gene: TRBD2
abundance: -
v_gene: TRBV7-2
j_gene: TRBJ2-3
CDR3nt: TGTGCCAGCAGCTTTAGGCGGGAGGGTTCAGATACGCAGTATTTT
CDR3aa: CASSFRREGSDTQYF

d_gene: -
abundance: once
v_gene: TRBV7-9
j_gene: TRBJ1-2
CDR3nt: TGTGCCAGCAGCTTGACAGGCTCCTATGGCTACACCTTC
CDR3aa: CASSLTGSYGYTF

d_gene: -
abundance: -
v_gene: TRBV7-8
j_gene: TRBJ2-7
CDR3nt: TGTGCCAGCAGCTTAGTGGCAGGGTACGAGCAGTACTTC
CDR3aa: CASSLVAGYEQYF

d_gene: TRBD1
abundance: -
v_gene: TRBV28
j_gene: TRBJ1-1
CDR3nt: TGTGCCAGCAGCAAAACAGGGGGCGGAACTGAAGCTTTCTTT
CDR3aa: CASSKTGGGTEAFF

d_gene: TRBD1
abundance: once
v_gene: TRBV10-3
j_gene: TRBJ1-3
CDR3nt: TGTGCCATCATGGGGACAGGTAGCGGAAACACCATATATTTT
CDR3aa: CAIMGTGSGNTIYF

d_gene: TRBD2
abundance: -
v_gene: TRBV5-1
j_gene: TRBJ2-3
CDR3nt: TGCGCCAGCAGCTTAGGACTAGCGGGAGGTCCAGATACGCAGTATTTT
CDR3aa: CASSLGLAGGPDTQYF

d_gene: TRBD2
abundance: few
v_gene: TRBV9
j_gene: TRBJ2-3
CDR3nt: TGTGCCAGCAGCGTAGGAGGGCTAGCGGGAGGTTTAACAGATACGCAGTATTTT
CDR3aa: CASSVGGLAGGLTDTQYF

d_gene: -
abundance: -
v_gene: TRBV9
j_gene: TRBJ1-4
CDR3nt: TGTGCCAGCAGCGCTAGGGGTGGGGGCAATGAAAAACTGTTTTTT
CDR3aa: CASSARGGGNEKLFF

d_gene: -
abundance: -
v_gene: TRBV2
j_gene: TRBJ1-1
CDR3nt: TGTGCCAGCGGCGCGGCAGGGTTCAACACTGAAGCTTTCTTT
CDR3aa: CASGAAGFNTEAFF

d_gene: TRBD1
abundance: -
v_gene: TRBV5-1
j_gene: TRBJ2-7
CDR3nt: TGCGCCAGCAGCTTGGCCTCGATCGGGACAGGGGCCGAGCAGTACTTC
CDR3aa: CASSLASIGTGAEQYF

d_gene: TRBD1
abundance: -
v_gene: TRBV28
j_gene: TRBJ2-5
CDR3nt: TGTGCCAGCAGTTCAACTCCCGGGACAGCCCAAGAGACCCAGTACTTC
CDR3aa: CASSSTPGTAQETQYF

d_gene: TRBD2
abundance: -
v_gene: TRBV5-1
j_gene: TRBJ2-3
CDR3nt: TGCGCCAGCACCTTTAGCGGGAGAGGGACAGATACGCAGTATTTT
CDR3aa: CASTFSGRGTDTQYF

d_gene: -
abundance: -
v_gene: TRBV6-1
j_gene: TRBJ2-1
CDR3nt: TGTGCCAGCAGGACCTCCGGGAGCAATGAGCAGTTCTTC
CDR3aa: CASRTSGSNEQFF

d_gene: -
abundance: -
v_gene: TRBV7-2
j_gene: TRBJ2-5
CDR3nt: TGTGCCAGCAGCGCAAACCCGGGACTCCCCACAGAGACCCAGTACTTC
CDR3aa: CASSANPGLPTETQYF